The T cell receptor (beta chain) described here comes from a study of PD-1 blockade in mismatch repair-deficient tumors. Whole-study context: All were previously treated, progressing patients with eleven to twelve mismatch repair-deficient cancer types.

Concerning this clone: As yet, its antigen is unknown.

Losses at the gene ends were 1 base for V and 9 bases for J; bases not matched to a gene: 9. This CDR3 has 17 residues. Germline CDR1 is LGHNA and CDR2 is YNFKEQ. Whole-study results and caveats: Rapid post-treatment expansion, then contraction, generally preceding radiologic response, marked tumor-resident clones.

Mismatch repair deficiency was confirmed in all patients, by PCR or immunohistochemistry. The TCR-sequenced patients were a few responders to pembrolizumab. Sequenced by immunoSEQ multiplex PCR; TCRdb stores in-frame clones only, minus some. The table includes 40,000 or so clones, approximately 83% detected once. V is TRBV4-2 and J is TRBJ2-2, with 12 bases that match TRBD2. This sequence originates from an adult with mismatch repair-deficient cancer. The source was PBMCs, collected less than 40 weeks after starting pembrolizumab. The CDR3 region is CASSQVASGRGARELFF. The CDR3 nucleotides read TGTGCCAGCAGCCAAGTGGCTAGCGGGAGGGGGGCCCGGGAGCTGTTTTTT.